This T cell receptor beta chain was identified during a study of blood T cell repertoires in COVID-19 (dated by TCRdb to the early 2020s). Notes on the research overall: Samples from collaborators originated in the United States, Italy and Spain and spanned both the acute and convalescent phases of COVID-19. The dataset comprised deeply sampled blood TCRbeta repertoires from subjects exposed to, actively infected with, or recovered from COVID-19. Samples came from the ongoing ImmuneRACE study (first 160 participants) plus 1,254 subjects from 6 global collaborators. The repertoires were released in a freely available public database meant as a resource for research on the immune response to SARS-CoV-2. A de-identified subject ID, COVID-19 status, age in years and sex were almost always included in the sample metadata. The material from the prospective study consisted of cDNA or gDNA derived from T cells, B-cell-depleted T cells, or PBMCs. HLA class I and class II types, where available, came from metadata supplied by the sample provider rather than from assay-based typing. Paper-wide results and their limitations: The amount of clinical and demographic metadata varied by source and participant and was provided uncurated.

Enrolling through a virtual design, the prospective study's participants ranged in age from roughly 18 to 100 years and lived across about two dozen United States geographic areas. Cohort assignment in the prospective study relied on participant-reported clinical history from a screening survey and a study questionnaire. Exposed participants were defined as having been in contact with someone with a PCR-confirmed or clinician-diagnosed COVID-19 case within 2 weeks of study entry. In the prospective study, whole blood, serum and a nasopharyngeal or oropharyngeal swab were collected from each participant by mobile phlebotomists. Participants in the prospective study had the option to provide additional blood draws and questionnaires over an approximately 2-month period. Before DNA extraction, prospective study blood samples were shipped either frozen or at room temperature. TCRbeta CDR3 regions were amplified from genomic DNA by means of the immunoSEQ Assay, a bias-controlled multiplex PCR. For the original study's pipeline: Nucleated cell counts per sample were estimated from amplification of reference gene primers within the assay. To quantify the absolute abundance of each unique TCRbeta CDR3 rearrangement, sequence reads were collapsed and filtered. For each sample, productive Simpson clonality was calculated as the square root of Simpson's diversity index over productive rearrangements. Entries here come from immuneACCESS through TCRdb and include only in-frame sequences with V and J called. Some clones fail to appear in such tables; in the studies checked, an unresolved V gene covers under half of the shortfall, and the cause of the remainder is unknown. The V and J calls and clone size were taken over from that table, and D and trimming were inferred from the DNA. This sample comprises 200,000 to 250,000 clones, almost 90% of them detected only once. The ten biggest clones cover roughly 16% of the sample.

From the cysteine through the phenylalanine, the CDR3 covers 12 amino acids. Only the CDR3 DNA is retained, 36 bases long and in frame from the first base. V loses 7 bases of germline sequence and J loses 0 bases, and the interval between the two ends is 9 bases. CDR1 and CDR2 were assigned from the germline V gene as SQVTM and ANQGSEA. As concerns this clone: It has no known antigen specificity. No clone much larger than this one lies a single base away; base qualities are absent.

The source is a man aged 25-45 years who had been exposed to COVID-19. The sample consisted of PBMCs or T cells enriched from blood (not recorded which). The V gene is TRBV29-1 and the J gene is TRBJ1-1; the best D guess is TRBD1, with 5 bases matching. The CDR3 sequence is CSGQTVNTEAFF. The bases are TGCAGCGGACAGACAGTGAACACTGAAGCTTTCTTT.